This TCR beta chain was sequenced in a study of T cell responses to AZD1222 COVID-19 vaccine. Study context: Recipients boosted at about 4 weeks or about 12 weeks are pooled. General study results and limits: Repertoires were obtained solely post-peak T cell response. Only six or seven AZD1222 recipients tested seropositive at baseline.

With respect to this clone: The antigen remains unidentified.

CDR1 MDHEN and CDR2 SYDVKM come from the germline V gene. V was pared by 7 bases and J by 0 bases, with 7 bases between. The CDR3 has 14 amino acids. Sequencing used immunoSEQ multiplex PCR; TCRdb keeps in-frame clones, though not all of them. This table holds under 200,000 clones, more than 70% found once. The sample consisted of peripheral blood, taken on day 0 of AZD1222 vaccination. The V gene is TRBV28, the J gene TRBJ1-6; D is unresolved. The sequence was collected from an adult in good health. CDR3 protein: CASKVGSYNSPLHF. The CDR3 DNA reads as TGTGCCAGCAAGGTGGGCTCCTATAATTCACCCCTCCACTTT.